These T cell receptor beta chains were read from a single sample in a study of Ad26.COV2.S vaccination and SARS-CoV-2 variants. The assay was immunoSEQ multiplex PCR, and TCRdb's table has in-frame clones only and misses some. The sample consists of some 290,000 clones, roughly 80% of them appearing once. The specimen comprised peripheral blood, sampled in a trial of Ad26.COV2.S vaccine versus placebo. The receptors come from a person between 18 and 65 years old who received the Ad26.COV2.S COVID-19 vaccine or a placebo. The CDR3 runs from the conserved cysteine through the conserved F or W.

>TRBV19|TRBJ1-5
CASSIGQGLNQPQHF
>TRBV2|TRBJ1-1
CASSPKDKGSGRMNTEAFF
>TRBV28|TRBJ1-1
CASSPTGTGFTEAFF
>TRBV5-8|TRBJ1-2
CASKFTDSYGYTF
>TRBV10-3|TRBJ1-2
CAIQQVSNYGYTF
>TRBV7-2|TRBJ2-3
CASSLDWGGGEADTQYF
>TRBV2|TRBJ1-1
CASKPEPMNTEAFF
>TRBV4-1|TRBJ1-2
CASSLDRGYGYTF
>TRBV9|TRBJ1-6
CASSGNSPLHF
>TRBV5-1|TRBJ2-2
CASSLIGGRDPGELFF
>TRBV28|TRBJ2-1
CASTGTSGGFYNEQFF
>TRBV6-5|TRBJ1-1
CASSSSPHQNTEAFF
>TRBV6-5|TRBJ1-5
CASGDREGNQPQHF
>TRBV6-6|TRBJ2-7
CASTQGGRLGEQYF